The T cell receptor (beta chain) under discussion was sequenced for a study of CD8 T cells in Susac syndrome (dated by TCRdb to about 2019). With respect to the entire study: Of the Susac syndrome patients who were sequenced, about 6 had clinically active disease and roughly eight were in clinical remission. At blood withdrawal, Susac syndrome patients were either therapy-naive, taking corticosteroids (in some cases with IVIg as well), or taking IVIg alone. Repertoire sequencing was used to test whether CD8+ T cell activation and differentiation in Susac syndrome was antigen driven.

High-throughput TCR beta sequencing profiled peripheral blood CD8+ and CD4+ T cells from healthy donors, Susac syndrome patients and multiple sclerosis patients. The Susac syndrome patients fulfilled recently defined diagnostic criteria for definite or probable disease. Bulk CD8+ and CD4+ T cells were purified by magnetic negative isolation, whereas CD8+ TEMRA cells were enriched by FACS. Blood was drawn into EDTA tubes, processed within 24 hours, and PBMCs were isolated by density gradient centrifugation. PBMCs intended for TCR sequencing were cryopreserved in liquid nitrogen and were subsequently thawed in a 37 degrees C water bath. The sorted or isolated CD4+, CD8+ and CD8+ TEMRA cells reached a purity of at least 90%. CDR1 LNHDA and CDR2 SQIVND were looked up in the germline V gene (reference sequence). The V end loses 5 bases and the J end loses 1 base, and a stretch of 8 bases separates them. Inclusive of the bounding cysteine and phenylalanine, the CDR3 is 13 residues long. The CDR3 DNA has 39 bases and is translated from base 1.

RNA was extracted using the RNeasy kit, and about 0.5 to 1 microgram was reverse transcribed with random hexamers. The immunoSEQ multiplex PCR assay, which covers 54 Vbeta and 13 Jbeta segments, was used to amplify TCR beta CDR3 regions. PCR amplification bias was corrected using a synthetic template baseline for primer optimization and computational correction. Turning to the authors' computational methods: Reads were annotated to V, D and J genes per IMGT and analyzed with immunoSEQ Analyzer, keeping only productive sequences. Clonality was calculated as one minus the Shannon entropy normalized by log2 of the number of productive unique sequences. For each patient and control, public and private clones were evaluated within the 100 most prevalent clones. Clones were defined as Susac-specific if absent from the healthy and MS cohorts, from under 1,200 published viral clones and from other ImmuneACCESS disease sequences. The public reads were run again by TCRdb, first through fastp at Q25 and then through MiXCR, and only productive beta chains were kept. A single entry per CDR3 protein holds the most common genes and DNA from its merged rows. The V and J calls reflect TCRdb's pipeline rather than the authors' work. The table for this sample lists roughly 190,000 distinct CDR3 sequences; roughly nine tenths of them were counted only once. The ten largest make up approximately 0.086% of the sample.

Results and caveats for the whole study, not just this receptor: The number of individuals in the TCR sequencing and HLA analysis was acknowledged as relatively small. In patients with Susac syndrome, the CD4+ T cell repertoire showed no detectable clonal expansion.

Remarks on this clonotype: It lacks a known antigen. No base qualities exist here, and no much larger clone lies one base off it.

The sample consisted of CD4+ T cells from PBMCs. Recombination linked TRBV19 to TRBJ2-5; the D gene is unclear. The sequence was obtained from a human donor with Susac syndrome. CDR3 region: CASSRGSQETQYF. The nucleotide sequence is TGTGCCAGTAGTCGTGGATCCCAAGAGACCCAGTACTTC.